This T cell receptor beta chain was identified in a study of cytomegalovirus exposure and HLA in healthy donors. Primers: 60 Vbeta forward and 13 Jbeta reverse. The data were produced by immunoSEQ multiplex PCR, yet TCRdb's version contains in-frame clones alone and is incomplete. In the table there are about 120,000 clones, approximately 80% of which are singletons. The germline V gene has CDR1 SGDLS and CDR2 YYNGEE. The CDR3 length is 11 residues. V was pared by 6 bases and J by 4 bases, with 4 bases between. The rearrangement joins TRBV9 to TRBJ2-2; D is unclear. The clonotype was recovered from a man aged 18 to 30 in good health and CMV-seronegative. The sample consisted of PBMCs. CDR3 protein: CASTGTGELFF. Here the CDR3 DNA reads TGTGCCAGCACCGGCACCGGGGAGCTGTTTTTT.